These 14 T cell receptor beta chains originate from one sample sequenced in a study of sequential checkpoint blockade in melanoma. The assay was immunoSEQ multiplex PCR, and TCRdb's table has in-frame clones only and misses some. The table shows about 12,000 clones, with 55% to 65% occurring only once. The treatment: randomized to nivolumab then ipilimumab (arm A) or the reverse (arm B). Sample: CD8+ T cells sorted from blood (inferred from file names), taken from a patient given nivolumab and ipilimumab in sequence. These receptors all come from a human donor with melanoma.

The gene calls are TRBV27 and TRBJ2-7, with TRBD2 as a possible D gene (6 bases). CDR3 length equals 13 residues. The V end was cut by 4 bases, the J end by 0 bases, with 7 bases between. Germline V gene lookup returns CDR1 MNHEY and CDR2 SMNVEV (reference sequence). CDR3 DNA: TGTGCCAGCAGTTGGGACTTCTCCTACGAGCAGTACTTC. It is translated as CASSWDFSYEQYF.

Only a few counts were recorded for this clone. This chain links TRBV28 with TRBJ1-6, with 11 bases identical to TRBD1. CDR1 and CDR2 from the germline V gene are MDHEN and SYDVKM. CDR3 size: 19 residues. V shed 2 bases and J 0 bases; nucleotides not matched to a gene: 6. In DNA form, the CDR3 reads TGTGCCAGCAGTTTACCGGGACAGGGGGTTTCCTCCTATAATTCACCCCTCCACTTT. This encodes CASSLPGQGVSSYNSPLHF.

In its sample, this clone is medium-sized (0.01 to 0.1%). The chain joins TRBV14 to TRBJ2-7, with 7 bases aligning to TRBD1. This CDR3 has 16 amino acids. V was pared by 5 bases and J by 0 bases, with 10 bases of the junction left unmatched. Germline CDR1 and CDR2: SGHDN and FVKESK. CDR3 region: CASSSTRDRSSYEQYF. The CDR3 DNA reads TGTGCCAGCAGCTCGACCCGGGACAGAAGCTCCTACGAGCAGTACTTC.

The CDR3 spells CASSLTADTNYGYTF. DNA of the CDR3: TGCGCCAGCAGCTTGACAGCTGATACTAACTATGGCTACACCTTC. V gene TRBV5-1 combines with J gene TRBJ1-2; D remains ambiguous. Germline V CDR1 and CDR2: SGHRS, YFSETQ. CDR3 length: 15 residues. Deletions cut 1 base from V and 0 bases from J, with 10 bases between.

This clone was observed a few times. The rearrangement links TRBV15 to TRBJ2-7, with 7 bases lining up with TRBD1. CDR3 length: 15 amino acids. The junction had 8 bases not matched to a gene; V was cut back by 6 bases and J by 0 bases. Germline V gene lookup returns CDR1 LNHNV and CDR2 YYDKDF (reference sequence). The CDR3 spells CATSPFRDSSYEQYF. Here the CDR3 DNA reads TGTGCCACCAGTCCCTTCAGGGACAGCTCCTACGAGCAGTACTTC.

This clone came up once. The CDR3 loop reads CASSQEAGALGNTIYF. The CDR3 DNA sequence: TGTGCCAGCAGCCAAGAGGCGGGGGCGCTTGGAAACACCATATATTTT. V gene TRBV4-2 combines with J gene TRBJ1-3; D is possibly TRBD1 (6 bases). From germline, CDR1 is LGHNA and CDR2 YNFKEQ. Trimming removed 0 bases at V and 3 bases at J, with 12 bases between. This CDR3 contains 16 residues.

This clone has just a few counts. J is TRBJ1-1 and V is TRBV19; TRBD1 agrees at 10 bases. CDR1 is LNHDA and CDR2 is SQIVND in the germline V gene (reference sequence). The CDR3 contains 16 residues. V lost 5 bases, J lost 0 bases, and 6 bases stayed unmatched. DNA of the CDR3: TGTGCCAGTAGTTCCTGGGACAGGGGCATGAACACTGAAGCTTTCTTT. Translating gives CASSSWDRGMNTEAFF.

V is TRBV27 and J is TRBJ1-1; 9 nucleotides align to TRBD1. The length of the CDR3 is 13 residues. Germline V gene data show CDR1 as MNHEY and CDR2 as SMNVEV (reference sequence). The trim removed 10 bases at V and 5 bases at J, leaving 8 bases unmatched. In DNA, the CDR3 is TGTGCCATTACGGACAGGGGAGGGACTGAAGCTTTCTTT. Its translation is CAITDRGGTEAFF.

The chain carries TRBV11-3 and TRBJ1-1; D is unresolved. Germline V lookup: CDR1 SGHNT, CDR2 YENEEA. V dropped 1 base and J dropped 5 bases, with 8 bases sitting between them. The CDR3 is 13 amino acids. CDR3: CASSLGALTEAFF. The CDR3 DNA follows: TGTGCCAGCAGCTTAGGGGCGTTAACTGAAGCTTTCTTT. The full variable domain, rest sourced from reference TRBV11-3 and TRBJ1-1, is EAGVVQSPRYKIIEKKQPVAFWCNPISGHNTLYWYLQNLGQGPELLIRYENEEAVDDSQLPKDRFSAERLKGVDSTLKIQPAELGDSAVYLCASSLGALTEAFFGQGTRLTVV.

This clone was seen only a few times. The genes are TRBV19 and TRBJ1-2, with D perhaps matching TRBD1 (5 bases). V was trimmed by 1 base and J by 8 bases, leaving 26 bases between them. This CDR3 is built from 18 residues. Per germline, CDR1 LNHDA and CDR2 SQIVND (reference sequence). CDR3 amino acids: CASSIVLLGTAGGYGYTF. The CDR3 DNA sequence: TGTGCCAGTAGTATAGTCTTGTTGGGCACCGCGGGGGGGTACGGCTACACCTTC.

This clone showed up just a few times. This chain joins TRBV29-1 and TRBJ2-5; D possibly corresponds to TRBD2 (5 bases). From germline, CDR1 is SQVTM and CDR2 ANQGSEA. This CDR3 has 11 residues. Trimming cost V 6 bases and J 5 bases, with 10 bases left between them. CDR3 DNA sequence: TGCAGCGTACGGACGGGGGAGACCCAGTACTTC. Protein sequence: CSVRTGETQYF.

There are a few counts of this clone. The chain employs TRBV30 and TRBJ2-1; 7 bases agree with TRBD2. The CDR3 covers 16 residues. J gave up 0 bases and V 1 base, and 6 bases lay outside the gene matches. Germline CDR1 GTSNPN, CDR2 SVGIG (reference sequence). The CDR3 spells CAWSGYGGSSYNEQFF. CDR3 sequence (DNA): TGTGCCTGGAGTGGCTACGGGGGGAGCTCCTACAATGAGCAGTTCTTC. The full variable domain, completed using reference TRBV30 and TRBJ2-1, is SQTIHQWPATLVQPVGSPLSLECTVEGTSNPNLYWYRQAAGRGLQLLFYSVGIGQISSEVPQNLSASRPQDRQFILSSKKLLLSDSGFYLCAWSGYGGSSYNEQFFGPGTRLTVL.

In its sample, this clone was seen a few times. J is TRBJ1-2 and V is TRBV29-1, with TRBD1 identical over 11 bases. Germline lookup yields CDR1 SQVTM and CDR2 ANQGSEA. The trim removed 6 bases at V and 7 bases at J, leaving 1 base unmatched. The CDR3 totals 11 residues. Here the CDR3 reads CSVGTGGGYTF. DNA of the CDR3: TGCAGCGTCGGGACAGGGGGTGGCTACACCTTC.

This rearrangement joins TRBV27 to TRBJ1-3; tentative D call: TRBD1 (5 bases). Per the germline V gene, CDR1 is MNHEY and CDR2 is SMNVEV (reference sequence). The CDR3 length is 15 residues. The ends were cut back, 2 bases at V and 0 bases at J, with 8 bases in the middle. CDR3 nucleotides: TGTGCCAGCAGTTTAGCGGGGCTCTCTGGAAACACCATATATTTT. Protein: CASSLAGLSGNTIYF.